This T cell receptor (beta chain) was sequenced for a study of CD8+ T cells in alopecia areata. cDNA serving as the sequencing template came from extracted, reverse transcribed RNA. Here immunoSEQ multiplex PCR was the method, and the copy in TCRdb shows in-frame clones only, minus some. The sample includes about 280,000 clones, about three fifths seen only once; the top ten take approximately 2%. From germline, CDR1 is SGHRS and CDR2 YFSETQ. This CDR3 region has 11 residues. The germline V and J ends were trimmed by 4 bases and 7 bases, with 5 bases remaining between them. Treatment reported: oral pan-JAK inhibitor, 5-10 mg twice daily.

The specimen was CD4+ T cells sorted from blood, collected at week 24, from a patient treated with tofacitinib. The chain combines TRBV5-1 with TRBJ2-2, with D unclear. The receptor was isolated from a human donor with alopecia areata. This CDR3 is CASSQLGELFF. Here the CDR3 DNA reads TGCGCCAGCAGCCAACTCGGGGAGCTGTTTTTT.